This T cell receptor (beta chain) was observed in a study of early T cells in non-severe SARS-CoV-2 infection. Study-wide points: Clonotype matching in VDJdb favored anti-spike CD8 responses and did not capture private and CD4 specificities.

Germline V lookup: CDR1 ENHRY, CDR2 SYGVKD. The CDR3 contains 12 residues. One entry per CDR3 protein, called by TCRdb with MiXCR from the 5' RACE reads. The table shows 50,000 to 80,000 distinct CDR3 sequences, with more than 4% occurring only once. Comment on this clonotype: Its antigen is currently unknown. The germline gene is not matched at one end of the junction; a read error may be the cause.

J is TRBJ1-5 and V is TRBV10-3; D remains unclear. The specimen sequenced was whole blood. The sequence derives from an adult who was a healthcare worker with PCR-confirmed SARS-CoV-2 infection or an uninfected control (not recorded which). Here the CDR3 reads CAIGENNQPQHF. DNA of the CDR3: TGTGCCATCGGTGAGAACAATCAGCCCCAGCATTTT.